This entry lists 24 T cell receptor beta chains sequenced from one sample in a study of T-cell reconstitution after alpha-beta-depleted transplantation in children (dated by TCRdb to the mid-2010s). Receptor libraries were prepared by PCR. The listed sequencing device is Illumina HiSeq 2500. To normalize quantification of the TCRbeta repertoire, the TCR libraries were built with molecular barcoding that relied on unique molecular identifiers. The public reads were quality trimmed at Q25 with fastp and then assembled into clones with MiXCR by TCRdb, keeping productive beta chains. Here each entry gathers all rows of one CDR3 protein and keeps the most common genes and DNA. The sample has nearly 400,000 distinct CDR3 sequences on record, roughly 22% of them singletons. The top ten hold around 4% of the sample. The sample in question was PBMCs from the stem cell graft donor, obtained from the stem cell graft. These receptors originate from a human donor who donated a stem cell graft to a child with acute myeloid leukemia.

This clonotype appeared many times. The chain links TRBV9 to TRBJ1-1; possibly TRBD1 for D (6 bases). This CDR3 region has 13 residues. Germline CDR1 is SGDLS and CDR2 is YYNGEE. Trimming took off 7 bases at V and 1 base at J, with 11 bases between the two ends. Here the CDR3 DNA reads TGTGCCAGCGGGGGGGGCTCGAACACTGAAGCTTTCTTT. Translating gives CASGGGSNTEAFF.

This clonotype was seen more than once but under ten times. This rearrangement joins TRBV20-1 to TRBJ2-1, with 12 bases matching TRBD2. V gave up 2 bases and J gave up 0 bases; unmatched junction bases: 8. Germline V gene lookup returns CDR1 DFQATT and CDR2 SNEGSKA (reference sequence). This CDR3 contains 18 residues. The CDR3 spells CSARQTSGSRSSYNEQFF. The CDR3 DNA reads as TGCAGTGCTAGACAGACTAGCGGGAGCCGGAGCTCCTACAATGAGCAGTTCTTC.

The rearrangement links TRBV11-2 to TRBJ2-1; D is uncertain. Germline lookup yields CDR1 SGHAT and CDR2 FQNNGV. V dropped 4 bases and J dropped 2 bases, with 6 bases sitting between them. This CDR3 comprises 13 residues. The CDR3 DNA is TGTGCCAGCAGCTCGTCGACCTACAATGAGCAGTTCTTC. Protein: CASSSSTYNEQFF. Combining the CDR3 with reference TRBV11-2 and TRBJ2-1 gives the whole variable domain EAGVAQSPRYKIIEKRQSVAFWCNPISGHATLYWYQQILGQGPKLLIQFQNNGVVDDSQLPKDRFSAERLKGVDSTLKIQPAKLEDSAVYLCASSSSTYNEQFFGPGTRLTVL.

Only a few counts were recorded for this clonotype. The DNA of the CDR3 is TGTGCCAGCAGGAAGGACAGGAACTCCTACGAGCAGTACTTC. Translating gives CASRKDRNSYEQYF. V is TRBV11-1 and J is TRBJ2-7, with TRBD1 matching over 7 bases. Trimming at V came to 6 bases and at J to 0 bases, leaving 5 bases not matched to a gene. Germline CDR1 SGHAT, CDR2 FQDESV (reference sequence). CDR3 length: 14 residues.

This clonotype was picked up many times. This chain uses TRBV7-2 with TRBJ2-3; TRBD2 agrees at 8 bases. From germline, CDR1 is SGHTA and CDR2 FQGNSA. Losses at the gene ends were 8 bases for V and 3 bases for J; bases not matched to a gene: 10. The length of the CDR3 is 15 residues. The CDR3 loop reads CASVPTGTRTDTQYF. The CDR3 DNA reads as TGTGCCAGCGTCCCGACCGGGACTAGAACAGATACGCAGTATTTT.

The CDR3 sequence: CASSLRTEGQGAYEQYF. Written as DNA, the CDR3 is TGTGCCAGCAGTTTAAGGACCGAGGGACAGGGGGCCTACGAGCAGTACTTC. J is TRBJ2-7 and V is TRBV12-3 or TRBV12-4; 11 nucleotides agree with TRBD1. Trimming at V came to 2 bases and at J to 2 bases, leaving 8 bases not matched to a gene. The CDR3 sequence is 17 residues long.

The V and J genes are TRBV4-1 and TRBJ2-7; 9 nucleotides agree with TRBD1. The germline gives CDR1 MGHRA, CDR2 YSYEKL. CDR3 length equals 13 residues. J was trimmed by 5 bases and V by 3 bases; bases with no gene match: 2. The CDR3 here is CASSQGTGNEQYF. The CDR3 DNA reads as TGCGCCAGCAGCCAGGGGACAGGGAACGAGCAGTACTTC.

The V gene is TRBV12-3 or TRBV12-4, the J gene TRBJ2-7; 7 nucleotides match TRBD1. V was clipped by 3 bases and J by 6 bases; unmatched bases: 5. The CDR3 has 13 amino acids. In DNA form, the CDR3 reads TGTGCCAGCAGTTTGACAGGGCATGGCGAGCAGTACTTC. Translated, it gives CASSLTGHGEQYF.

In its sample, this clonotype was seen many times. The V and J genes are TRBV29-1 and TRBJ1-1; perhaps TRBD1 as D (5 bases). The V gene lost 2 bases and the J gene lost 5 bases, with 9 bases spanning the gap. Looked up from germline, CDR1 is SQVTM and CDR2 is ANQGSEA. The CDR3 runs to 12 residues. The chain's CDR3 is CSVEQGGTEAFF. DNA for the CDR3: TGCAGCGTTGAACAGGGAGGAACTGAAGCTTTCTTT. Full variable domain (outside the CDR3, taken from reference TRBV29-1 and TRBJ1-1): SAVISQKPSRDICQRGTSLTIQCQVDSQVTMMFWYRQQPGQSLTLIATANQGSEATYESGFVIDKFPISRPNLTFSTLTVSNMSPEDSSIYLCSVEQGGTEAFFGQGTRLTVV.

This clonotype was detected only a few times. The CDR3 nucleotides are TGTGCCAGCAGTGCCCTTGCGCCGTCCTACGAGCAGTACTTC. Its protein is CASSALAPSYEQYF. The V gene is TRBV28, the J gene TRBJ2-7; D not resolved. Germline CDR1 is MDHEN and CDR2 is SYDVKM. V was trimmed by 5 bases and J by 1 base, leaving 12 bases between them. This CDR3 spans 14 amino acids. The variable domain in full, with the rest retrieved from reference TRBV28 and TRBJ2-7, is DVKVTQSSRYLVKRTGEKVFLECVQDMDHENMFWYRQDPGLGLRLIYFSYDVKMKEKGDIPEGYSVSREKKERFSLILESASTNQTSMYLCASSALAPSYEQYFGPGTRLTVT.

The CDR3 here is CSVAGLAGIHSSTDTQYF. The CDR3 region has the DNA TGCAGCGTGGCGGGACTAGCGGGGATCCATTCTAGCACAGATACGCAGTATTTT. V gene TRBV29-1 combines with J gene TRBJ2-3, with TRBD2 matching 13 bases. The CDR3 runs 18 residues. With 6 bases clipped from V and 0 bases from J, the junction kept 12 bases outside the gene matches. Germline CDR1 and CDR2: SQVTM and ANQGSEA.

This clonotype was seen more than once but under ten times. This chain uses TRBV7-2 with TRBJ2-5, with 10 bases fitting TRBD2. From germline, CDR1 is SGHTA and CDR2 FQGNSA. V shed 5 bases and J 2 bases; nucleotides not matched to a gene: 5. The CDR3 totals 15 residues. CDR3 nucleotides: TGTGCCAGCAGCCTATCGACTAGCGGGCAAGAGACCCAGTACTTC. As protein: CASSLSTSGQETQYF.

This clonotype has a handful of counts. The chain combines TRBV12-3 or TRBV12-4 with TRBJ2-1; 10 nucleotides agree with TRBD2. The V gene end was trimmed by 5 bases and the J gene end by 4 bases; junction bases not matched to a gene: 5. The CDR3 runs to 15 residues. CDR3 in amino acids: CASSPEREGYNEQFF. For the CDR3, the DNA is TGTGCCAGCAGTCCCGAGCGGGAGGGTTACAATGAGCAGTTCTTC.

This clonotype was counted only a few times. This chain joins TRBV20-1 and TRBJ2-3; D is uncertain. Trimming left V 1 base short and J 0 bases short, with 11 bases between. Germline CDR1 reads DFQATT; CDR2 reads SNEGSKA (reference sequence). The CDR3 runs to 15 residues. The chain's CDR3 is CSARVEPLSTDTQYF. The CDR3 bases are TGCAGTGCTAGAGTGGAACCCCTTAGCACAGATACGCAGTATTTT.

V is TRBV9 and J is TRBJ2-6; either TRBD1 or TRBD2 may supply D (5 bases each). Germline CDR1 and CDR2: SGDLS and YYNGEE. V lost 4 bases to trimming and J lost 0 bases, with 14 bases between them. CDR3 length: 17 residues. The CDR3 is CASSPGTAPSGANVLTF. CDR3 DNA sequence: TGTGCCAGCAGCCCGGGGACGGCTCCCTCTGGGGCCAACGTCCTGACTTTC.

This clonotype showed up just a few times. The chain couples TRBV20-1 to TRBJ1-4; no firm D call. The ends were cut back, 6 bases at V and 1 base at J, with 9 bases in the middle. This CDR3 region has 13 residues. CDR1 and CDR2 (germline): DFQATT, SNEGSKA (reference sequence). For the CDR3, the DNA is TGCAGTGCCCCGGAGCAAACTAATGAAAAACTGTTTTTT. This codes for CSAPEQTNEKLFF.

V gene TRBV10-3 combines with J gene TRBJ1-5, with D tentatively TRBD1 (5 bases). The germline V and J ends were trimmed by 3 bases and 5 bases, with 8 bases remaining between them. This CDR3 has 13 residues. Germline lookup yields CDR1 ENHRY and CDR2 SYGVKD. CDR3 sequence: CAISERGDQPQHF. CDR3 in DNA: TGTGCCATCAGTGAACGGGGCGATCAGCCCCAGCATTTT.

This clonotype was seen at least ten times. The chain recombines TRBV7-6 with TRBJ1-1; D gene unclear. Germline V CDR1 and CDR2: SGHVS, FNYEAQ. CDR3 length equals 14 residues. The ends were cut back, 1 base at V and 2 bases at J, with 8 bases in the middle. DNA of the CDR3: TGTGCCAGCAGCTTAGGGGGTCAAAACACTGAAGCTTTCTTT. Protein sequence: CASSLGGQNTEAFF.

CDR3 DNA: TGCGCCAGCAGCCCCGGAGAGAGCTATGGCTACACCTTC. Its translation: CASSPGESYGYTF. The chain carries TRBV4-1 and TRBJ1-2; no reliable D call. Trimming stripped 4 bases from V and 4 bases from J, with 10 bases between. Germline V CDR1 and CDR2: MGHRA, YSYEKL. This CDR3 region has 13 residues.

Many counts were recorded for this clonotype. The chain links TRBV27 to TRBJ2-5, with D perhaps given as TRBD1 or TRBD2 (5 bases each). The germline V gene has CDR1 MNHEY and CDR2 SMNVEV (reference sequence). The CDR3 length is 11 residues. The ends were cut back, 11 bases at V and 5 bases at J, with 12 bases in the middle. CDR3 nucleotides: TGTGCCTCCGGGGCTAGTGAGACCCAGTACTTC. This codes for CASGASETQYF.

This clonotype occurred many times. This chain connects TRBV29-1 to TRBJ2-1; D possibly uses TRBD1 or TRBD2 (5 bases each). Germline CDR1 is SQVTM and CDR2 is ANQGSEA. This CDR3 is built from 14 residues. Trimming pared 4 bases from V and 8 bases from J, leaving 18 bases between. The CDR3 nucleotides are TGCAGCGTTGTACCTGGTGGCAGGGAGTATGAGCAGTTCTTC. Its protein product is CSVVPGGREYEQFF.

The CDR3 DNA sequence: TGTGCCAGCAGCCAAGGACTAGATCTCTCCTACAATGAGCAGTTCTTC. Protein sequence: CASSQGLDLSYNEQFF. The rearrangement uses TRBV4-2 and TRBJ2-1; a possible D gene is TRBD2 (6 bases). In germline, CDR1 is LGHNA, CDR2 YNFKEQ. V dropped 1 base and J dropped 0 bases, with 10 bases sitting between them. The CDR3 runs to 16 residues.

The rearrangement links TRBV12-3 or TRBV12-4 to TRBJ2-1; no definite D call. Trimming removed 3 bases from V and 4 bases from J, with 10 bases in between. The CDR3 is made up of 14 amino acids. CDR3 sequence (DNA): TGTGCCAGCAGTTTCTCTTCGGGTTACAATGAGCAGTTCTTC. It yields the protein CASSFSSGYNEQFF.

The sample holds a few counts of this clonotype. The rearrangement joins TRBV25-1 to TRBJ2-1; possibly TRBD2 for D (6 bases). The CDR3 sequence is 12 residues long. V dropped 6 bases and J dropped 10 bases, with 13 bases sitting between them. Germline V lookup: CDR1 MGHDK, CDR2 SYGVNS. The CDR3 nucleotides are TGTGCCAGCAGCCCGACTAGTTTCGAGCAGTTCTTC. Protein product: CASSPTSFEQFF.